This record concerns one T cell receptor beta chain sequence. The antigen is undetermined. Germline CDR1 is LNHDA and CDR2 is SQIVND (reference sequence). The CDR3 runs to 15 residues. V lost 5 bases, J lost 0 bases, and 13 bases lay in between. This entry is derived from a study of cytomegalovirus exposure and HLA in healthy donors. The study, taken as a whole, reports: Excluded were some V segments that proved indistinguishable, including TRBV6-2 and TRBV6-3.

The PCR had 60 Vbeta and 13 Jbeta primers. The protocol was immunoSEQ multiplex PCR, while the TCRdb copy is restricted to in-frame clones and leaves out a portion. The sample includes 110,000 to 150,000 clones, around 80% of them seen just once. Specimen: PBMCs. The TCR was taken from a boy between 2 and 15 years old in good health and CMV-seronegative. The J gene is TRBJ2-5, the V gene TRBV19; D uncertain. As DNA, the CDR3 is TGTGCCAGTAGTCCCGGGTCATTCTACCAAGAGACCCAGTACTTC. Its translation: CASSPGSFYQETQYF.